This T cell receptor beta chain was retrieved from a study of blood T cell repertoires in COVID-19. Study overall: T cells, B-cell-depleted T cells, or PBMCs provided the cDNA or gDNA that served as material.

Profiled with immunoSEQ multiplex PCR; TCRdb holds only in-frame clones, not every one. The top ten hold about 15% of the sample, which has under 150,000 clones, approximately 84% seen once. The CDR3 has 17 amino acids. V lost 4 bases, J lost 3 bases, and 22 bases lay in between. Germline loops: CDR1 SGHKS, CDR2 YYEKEE (reference sequence). Input material: peripheral blood. This TCR was sampled from a woman aged 80 or older with acute or convalescent COVID-19. This chain uses TRBV5-5 with TRBJ1-2; tentative D call: TRBD1 (5 bases). The CDR3 reads CASSLGGTASKYYGYTF. DNA for the CDR3: TGTGCCAGCAGCCTTGGAGGGACTGCCTCCAAATACTATGGCTACACCTTC.